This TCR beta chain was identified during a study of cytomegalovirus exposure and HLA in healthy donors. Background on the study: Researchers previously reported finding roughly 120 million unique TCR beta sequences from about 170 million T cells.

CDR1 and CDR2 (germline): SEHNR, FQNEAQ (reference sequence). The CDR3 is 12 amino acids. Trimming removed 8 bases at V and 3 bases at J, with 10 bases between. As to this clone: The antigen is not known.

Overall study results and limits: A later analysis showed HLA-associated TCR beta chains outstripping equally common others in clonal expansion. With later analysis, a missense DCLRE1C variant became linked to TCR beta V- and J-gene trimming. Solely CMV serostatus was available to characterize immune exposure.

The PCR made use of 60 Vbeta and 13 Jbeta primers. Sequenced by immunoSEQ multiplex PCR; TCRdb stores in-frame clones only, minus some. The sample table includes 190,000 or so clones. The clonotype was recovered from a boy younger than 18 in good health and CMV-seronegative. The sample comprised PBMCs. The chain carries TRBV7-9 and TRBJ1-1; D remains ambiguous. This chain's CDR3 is CASLRRDTEAFF. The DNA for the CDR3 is TGTGCCAGCCTTCGACGGGACACTGAAGCTTTCTTT.